The rows below give T cell receptor beta chains drawn from one sample of a study of long-term antiretroviral therapy in people with HIV. The data were produced by immunoSEQ multiplex PCR, yet TCRdb's version contains in-frame clones alone and is incomplete. The data hold 24,000 or so clones, with about 85% observed a single time. Specimen: unsorted PBMCs, collected 2.3 years after starting antiretroviral therapy. These TCRs come from a man aged 35-49 years with HIV. The CDR3 runs from the conserved cysteine through the conserved F or W. A D gene is named only where the DNA matches it firmly. Clone size appears in some rows only: once, few, many, or a class for an expanded clone.

size	D	J	V	DNA	CDR3
NA	TRBD1	TRBJ2-7	TRBV6-1	TGTGCCAGCAGTGAAGTGCGACAGGGACCCTACGAGCAGTACTTC	CASSEVRQGPYEQYF
NA	TRBD2	TRBJ2-1	TRBV27	TGTGCCAGCAGTTCCGGACTAGCGGGAGGGGGGCATGAGCAGTTCTTC	CASSSGLAGGGHEQFF
NA	NA	TRBJ1-2	TRBV4-1	TGCGCCAGCAGCCAAGATGGGGGGGGCAACTATGGCTACACCTTC	CASSQDGGGNYGYTF
NA	TRBD1	TRBJ2-2	TRBV10-3	TGTGCCAGCGGCAATATAGGGACAGGGTTGATCGGGGAGCTGTTTTTT	CASGNIGTGLIGELFF
NA	NA	TRBJ1-1	TRBV5-1	TGCGCCAGCAGCTTGCAAAGACCCACTGAAGCTTTCTTT	CASSLQRPTEAFF
NA	TRBD1	TRBJ1-1	TRBV7-8	TGTGCCAGCAGCCTAATCGCAGGGGGGAGCACTGAAGCTTTCTTT	CASSLIAGGSTEAFF
NA	NA	TRBJ2-3	TRBV29-1	TGCAGCGTTGACGGGGGTGTGGGCACAGATACGCAGTATTTT	CSVDGGVGTDTQYF
NA	NA	TRBJ2-1	TRBV9	TGTGCCAGCAGCGCCAGGGTGGAAGAGTACAATGAGCAGTTCTTC	CASSARVEEYNEQFF
NA	NA	TRBJ1-2	TRBV5-6	TGTGCCAGCACGGGTTCCCAGGGCAACTATGGCTACACCTTC	CASTGSQGNYGYTF
NA	NA	TRBJ2-2	TRBV19	TGTGCCAGTAGTCTGATCACCGGGGAGCTGTTTTTT	CASSLITGELFF
NA	NA	TRBJ1-2	TRBV28	TGTGCCAGCAGTCTGCCCGGGACCCCCTATGGCTACACCTTC	CASSLPGTPYGYTF
few	TRBD1	TRBJ1-2	TRBV4-2	TGTGCCAGCAGCCGGACAGGGGGCGGGGATGGCTACACCTTC	CASSRTGGGDGYTF
NA	TRBD1	TRBJ2-7	TRBV5-4	TGTGCCAGCAGCGCGAAACCCGGGACAGGGTTGGAGCAGTACTTC	CASSAKPGTGLEQYF
NA	NA	TRBJ2-7	TRBV2	TGTGCCAGCAGCCCAACCTCCTACGAGCAGTACTTC	CASSPTSYEQYF
NA	NA	TRBJ2-7	TRBV7-8	TGTGCCAGCAGCTTTTTACAGGGTTACGAGCAGTACTTC	CASSFLQGYEQYF
NA	NA	TRBJ1-1	TRBV7-2	TGTGCCAGCAGCTTAGTAGGGGGAGAAGGCATGAACACTGAAGCTTTCTTT	CASSLVGGEGMNTEAFF